The present T cell receptor beta chain was sequenced within a study of monozygotic twins with inflammatory bowel disease. Each CDR3 protein gets one entry in TCRdb, which reprocessed the 5' RACE reads and gives no DNA. This listing includes about 160,000 distinct CDR3 sequences. Germline assignment: CDR1 KGHSH and CDR2 LQKENI. The CDR3 loop spans 19 amino acids. V and J are TRBV18 and TRBJ2-3; without DNA, the TCRdb call of TRBD2 cannot be checked. Material: blood. The sequence came from a human donor with ulcerative colitis or Crohn's disease, or a healthy co-twin of an affected twin (not recorded which). CDR3 region: CASSRGGASGSASTDTQYF.